The 17 T cell receptor beta chains reported below all come from one sample, sequenced in a study of human T cells and chemical hapten exposure. The total RNA was obtained from whole blood that was not fractionated. From the 5' RACE reads, TCRdb called clonotypes with MiXCR, one entry per CDR3 protein. The sample includes about 81,000 distinct CDR3 sequences, approximately 7.7% of them seen just once. The source of these receptors is a male donor in good health.

The CDR3 loop is CSVRLGSYNEQFF. CDR3 DNA sequence: TGCAGCGTTAGACTAGGCTCCTACAATGAGCAGTTCTTC. The chain couples TRBV29-1 to TRBJ2-1; tentative D call: TRBD2 (6 bases). There are 13 residues in the CDR3. V lost 5 bases, J lost 0 bases, and 8 bases lay in between. Looked up from germline, CDR1 is SQVTM and CDR2 is ANQGSEA.

In its sample, this clonotype was seen many times. This chain uses TRBV6-5 with TRBJ2-3, with 7 bases aligning to TRBD1. With 0 bases clipped from V and 6 bases from J, the junction kept 6 bases outside the gene matches. CDR3 length equals 15 residues. Germline-derived CDR1 and CDR2 are MNHEY and SVGAGI. The DNA for the CDR3 is TGTGCCAGCAGTTACTCGACAGGGATCCCCGATACGCAGTATTTT. It translates to CASSYSTGIPDTQYF.

There are a few counts of this clonotype. The gene calls are TRBV6-2 or TRBV6-3 and TRBJ1-1; 10 bases agree with TRBD1. This CDR3 is built from 15 residues. Unmatched junction bases numbered 7, after V lost 6 bases and J lost 3 bases. Germline assignment: CDR1 MNHEY and CDR2 SVGEGT. The CDR3, as DNA: TGTGCCAGCAGCCTCGGGGACAGGGGATACACTGAAGCTTTCTTT. Its translation: CASSLGDRGYTEAFF.

In this sample, this clonotype turned up many times. The chain is built from TRBV20-1 and TRBJ2-1, with D hard to call. CDR3 size: 15 residues. The V end was cut by 0 bases, the J end by 1 base, with 10 bases between. The germline gives CDR1 DFQATT, CDR2 SNEGSKA (reference sequence). The chain's CDR3 is CSARDPEVSYNEQFF. For the CDR3, the DNA is TGCAGTGCTAGAGATCCGGAAGTATCCTACAATGAGCAGTTCTTC.

This clonotype appeared many times. The V gene is TRBV5-4, the J gene TRBJ2-3; D might be TRBD2 (6 bases). The length of the CDR3 is 15 residues. Germline assignment: CDR1 SGHNT and CDR2 YYREEE (reference sequence). V was pared by 0 bases and J by 0 bases, with 8 bases between. The CDR3 loop reads CASSLGGTSTDTQYF. The CDR3 DNA reads TGTGCCAGCAGCTTGGGAGGGACTAGCACAGATACGCAGTATTTT.

The sample holds a few counts of this clonotype. The rearrangement links TRBV2 to TRBJ2-1, with TRBD1 matching over 10 bases. V dropped 5 bases and J dropped 4; count of bases not matched to a gene: 5. The CDR3 spans 15 residues. Germline CDR1 reads SNHLY; CDR2 reads FYNNEI. This CDR3 is CASSSGTGVYNEQFF. The CDR3 region has the DNA TGTGCCAGCAGTTCCGGGACAGGGGTATACAATGAGCAGTTCTTC.

This clonotype showed up just a few times. CDR3 amino acids: CASSLDQVSGNTIYF. CDR3 DNA sequence: TGTGCCAGCTCACTCGACCAAGTCTCTGGAAACACCATATATTTT. The chain recombines TRBV18 with TRBJ1-3; no definite D call. V lost 4 bases, J lost 0 bases, and 10 bases lay in between. CDR1 is KGHSH and CDR2 is LQKENI in the germline V gene. The CDR3 extends over 15 amino acids.

This clonotype occurred a few times. The chain links TRBV6-2 or TRBV6-3 to TRBJ2-7; the match to TRBD1 covers 7 bases. This CDR3 comprises 14 residues. Germline V CDR1 and CDR2: MNHEY, SVGEGT. V shed 6 bases, J shed 3 bases, and the junction held 8 bases outside the gene matches. The DNA of the CDR3 is TGTGCCAGCAGCTCCGACAGGGAAATCTACGAGCAGTACTTC. As protein: CASSSDREIYEQYF.

This clonotype was recorded many times. The chain combines TRBV15 with TRBJ1-1, with D perhaps matching TRBD1 (6 bases). The CDR3 totals 13 residues. The V end was cut by 0 bases, the J end by 8 bases, with 10 bases between. Germline-derived CDR1 and CDR2 are LNHNV and YYDKDF (reference sequence). The CDR3 here is CATSRDHRAEAFF. In DNA form, the CDR3 reads TGTGCCACCAGCAGAGATCACAGGGCGGAAGCTTTCTTT.

Worth noting for this clonotype: The junction departs from the called germline gene at one end, perhaps through a read error. The chain uses TRBV6-6 and TRBJ2-3, with 9 bases that match TRBD2. The CDR3 totals 15 residues. The V gene's germline CDR1 is MNHNY and CDR2 SVGAGI (reference sequence). The CDR3 sequence is CASNYSRGGRDTQYF. CDR3 bases: TGTGCCAGCAATTACTCGCGGGGGGGCCGAGATACGCAGTATTTT.

The chain uses TRBV4-2 and TRBJ1-5; 9 nucleotides agree with TRBD1. The CDR3 has 17 residues. The trim removed 5 bases at V and 5 bases at J, leaving 13 bases unmatched. Germline-derived CDR1 and CDR2 are LGHNA and YNFKEQ. CDR3 in amino acids: CASSKLSPGQGHQPQHF. The CDR3 nucleotides read TGTGCCAGCAGCAAACTTAGCCCGGGACAGGGACATCAGCCCCAGCATTTT.

This clonotype was found a few times. This sequence joins TRBV6-5 and TRBJ1-6; D is undetermined. Germline CDR1 reads MNHEY; CDR2 reads SVGAGI. The CDR3 contains 15 residues. V gave up 6 bases and J gave up 6 bases, with 15 bases separating them. In nucleotides, the CDR3 is TGTGCCAGCAGCCCCGTCGGTGTTGCTAATTCACCCCTCCACTTT. This sequence encodes CASSPVGVANSPLHF.

The sample holds a few counts of this clonotype. As DNA, the CDR3 is TGTGCCAGCAGTTTGACTAGCGGGTTATACAATGAGCAGTTCTTC. This gives the protein CASSLTSGLYNEQFF. This rearrangement joins TRBV27 to TRBJ2-1; 10 nucleotides agree with TRBD2. This CDR3 spans 15 amino acids. Germline V CDR1 and CDR2: MNHEY, SMNVEV (reference sequence). V dropped 3 bases and J dropped 4; count of bases not matched to a gene: 3.

This clonotype was seen more than once but under ten times. One end of the junction fails to match germline, which may point to a read error. The V and J genes are TRBV11-2 and TRBJ2-3, with D hard to call. The CDR3 runs 12 residues. CDR1 and CDR2 (germline): SGHAT, FQNNGV. CDR3 in amino acids: CASSIEKDTQYF. The DNA for the CDR3 is TGTGCCAGCAGCATAGAAAAGGATACGCAGTATTTT.

Only a few counts were recorded for this clonotype. V usage is TRBV7-2 and J usage is TRBJ2-3; D is ambiguous. The V gene's germline CDR1 is SGHTA and CDR2 FQGNSA. The CDR3 runs 13 residues. Trimming removed 5 bases from V and 7 bases from J, with 13 bases in between. In nucleotides, the CDR3 is TGTGCCAGCAGCCCTGGGAAAGACTATACGCAGTATTTT. This codes for CASSPGKDYTQYF.

This clonotype was counted only a few times. The chain combines TRBV9 with TRBJ2-5, with a tentative D call TRBD1 (5 bases). V was cut by 0 bases and J by 5 bases, with 11 bases left in between. In germline, CDR1 is SGDLS, CDR2 YYNGEE. This CDR3 contains 14 residues. The CDR3 protein is CASSVGTPPETQYF. The CDR3 region has the DNA TGTGCCAGCAGCGTAGGGACACCTCCGGAGACCCAGTACTTC.

This clonotype was detected ten times or more. The rearrangement joins TRBV27 to TRBJ1-1; D perhaps matches TRBD1 (6 bases). Germline V gene data show CDR1 as MNHEY and CDR2 as SMNVEV (reference sequence). This CDR3 is built from 14 residues. The V gene lost 2 bases and the J gene lost 1 base, with 8 bases spanning the gap. The CDR3 region is CASSLRTENTEAFF. The CDR3 DNA follows: TGTGCCAGCAGTTTAAGGACAGAGAACACTGAAGCTTTCTTT.